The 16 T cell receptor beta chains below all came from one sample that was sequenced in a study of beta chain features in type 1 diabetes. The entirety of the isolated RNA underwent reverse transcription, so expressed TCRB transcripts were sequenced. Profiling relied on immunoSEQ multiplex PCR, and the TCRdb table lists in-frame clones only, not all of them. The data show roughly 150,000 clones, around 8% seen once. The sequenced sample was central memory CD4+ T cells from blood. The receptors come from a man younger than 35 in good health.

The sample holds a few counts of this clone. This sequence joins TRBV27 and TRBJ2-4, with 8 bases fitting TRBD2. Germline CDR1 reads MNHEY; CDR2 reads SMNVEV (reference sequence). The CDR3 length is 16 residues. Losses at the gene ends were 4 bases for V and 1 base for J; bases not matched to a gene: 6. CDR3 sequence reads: CASSSDSGVAKNIQYF. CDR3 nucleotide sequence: TGTGCCAGCAGTTCAGATAGCGGGGTTGCCAAAAACATTCAGTACTTC.

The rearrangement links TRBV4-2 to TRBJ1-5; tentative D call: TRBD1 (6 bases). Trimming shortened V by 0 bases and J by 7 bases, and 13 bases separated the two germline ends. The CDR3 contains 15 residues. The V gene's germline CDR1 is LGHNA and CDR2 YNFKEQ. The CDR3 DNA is TGTGCCAGCAGCCAAGACCAGGGCAGGGGACAGCCCCAGCATTTT. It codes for CASSQDQGRGQPQHF.

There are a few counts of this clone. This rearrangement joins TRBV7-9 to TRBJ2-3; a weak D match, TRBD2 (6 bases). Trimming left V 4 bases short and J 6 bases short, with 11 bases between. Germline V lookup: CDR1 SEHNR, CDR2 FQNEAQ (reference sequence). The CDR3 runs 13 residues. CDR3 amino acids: CASSSKGRDTQYF. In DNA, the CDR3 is TGTGCCAGCAGCTCTAAAGGGAGGGATACGCAGTATTTT.

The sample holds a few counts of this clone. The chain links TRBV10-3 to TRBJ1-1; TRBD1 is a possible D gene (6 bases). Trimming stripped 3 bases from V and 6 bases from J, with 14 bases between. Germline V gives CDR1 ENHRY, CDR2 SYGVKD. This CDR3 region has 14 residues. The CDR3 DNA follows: TGTGCCATCAGTGATGTCGGCAGGGGTCCTGAAGCTTTCTTT. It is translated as CAISDVGRGPEAFF.

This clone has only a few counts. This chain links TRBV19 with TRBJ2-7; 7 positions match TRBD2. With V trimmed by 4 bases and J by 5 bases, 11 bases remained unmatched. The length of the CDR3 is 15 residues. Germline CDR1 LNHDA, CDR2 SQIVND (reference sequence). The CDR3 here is CASSRRGLGTNEQYF. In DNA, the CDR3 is TGTGCCAGTAGTAGAAGAGGACTAGGAACTAACGAGCAGTACTTC.

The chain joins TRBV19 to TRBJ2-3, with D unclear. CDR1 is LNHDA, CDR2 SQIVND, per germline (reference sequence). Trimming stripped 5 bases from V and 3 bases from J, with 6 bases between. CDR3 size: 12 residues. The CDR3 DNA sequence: TGTGCCAGTAGTTCCAGAACAGATACGCAGTATTTT. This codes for CASSSRTDTQYF.

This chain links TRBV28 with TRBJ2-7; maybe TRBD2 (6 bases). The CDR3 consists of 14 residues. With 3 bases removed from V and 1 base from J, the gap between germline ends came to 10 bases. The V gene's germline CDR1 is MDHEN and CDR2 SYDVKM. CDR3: CASSLLGGSYEQYF. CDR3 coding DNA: TGTGCCAGCAGTTTGTTGGGGGGTTCCTACGAGCAGTACTTC.

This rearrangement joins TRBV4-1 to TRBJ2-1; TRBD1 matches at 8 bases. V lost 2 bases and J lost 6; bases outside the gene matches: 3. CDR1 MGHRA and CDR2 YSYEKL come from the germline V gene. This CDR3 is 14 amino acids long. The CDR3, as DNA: TGCGCCAGCAGCCAAAGAACAGGGGGCAATGAGCAGTTCTTC. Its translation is CASSQRTGGNEQFF.

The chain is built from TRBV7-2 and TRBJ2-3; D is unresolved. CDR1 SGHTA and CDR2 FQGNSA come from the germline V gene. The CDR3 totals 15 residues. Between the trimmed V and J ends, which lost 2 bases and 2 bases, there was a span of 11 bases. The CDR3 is CASSLNYLSTDTQYF. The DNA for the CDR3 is TGTGCCAGCAGCTTAAACTACCTCTCCACAGATACGCAGTATTTT.

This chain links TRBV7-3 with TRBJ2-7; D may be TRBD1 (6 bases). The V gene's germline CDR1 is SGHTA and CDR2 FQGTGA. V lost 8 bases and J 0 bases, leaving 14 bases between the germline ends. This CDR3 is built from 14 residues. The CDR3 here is CASARDTSSYEQYF. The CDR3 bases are TGTGCCAGCGCCCGGGACACAAGCTCCTACGAGCAGTACTTC.

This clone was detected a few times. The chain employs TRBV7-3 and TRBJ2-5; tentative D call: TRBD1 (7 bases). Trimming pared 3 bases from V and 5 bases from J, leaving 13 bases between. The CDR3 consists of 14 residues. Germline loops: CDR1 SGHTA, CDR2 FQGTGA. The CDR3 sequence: CASSFSAGGETQYF. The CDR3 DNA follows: TGTGCCAGCAGCTTTTCGGCAGGGGGGGAGACCCAGTACTTC.

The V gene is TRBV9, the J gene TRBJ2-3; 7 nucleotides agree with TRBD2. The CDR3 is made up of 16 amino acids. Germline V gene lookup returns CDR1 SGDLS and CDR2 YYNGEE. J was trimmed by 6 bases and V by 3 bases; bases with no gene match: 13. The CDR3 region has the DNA TGTGCCAGCAGCGCCTCACTAAAGACCGGGGGGGATACGCAGTATTTT. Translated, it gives CASSASLKTGGDTQYF.

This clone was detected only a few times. CDR3 coding DNA: TGTGCCAGTTGCCGGGACAGGGGTTCGGAGACCCAGTACTTC. Encoded protein: CASCRDRGSETQYF. The chain has TRBV19 and TRBJ2-5, with 10 bases matching TRBD1. Germline loops: CDR1 LNHDA, CDR2 SQIVND (reference sequence). The CDR3 extends over 14 amino acids. Trimming cost V 8 bases and J 5 bases; bases outside gene matches: 8.

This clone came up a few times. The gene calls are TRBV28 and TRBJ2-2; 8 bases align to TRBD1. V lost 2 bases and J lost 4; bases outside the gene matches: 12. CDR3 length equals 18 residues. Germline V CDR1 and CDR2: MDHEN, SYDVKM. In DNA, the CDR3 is TGTGCCAGCAGTTTAGTTGGGTTCAGGGGGCCTGGCACCGGGGAGCTGTTTTTT. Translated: CASSLVGFRGPGTGELFF.

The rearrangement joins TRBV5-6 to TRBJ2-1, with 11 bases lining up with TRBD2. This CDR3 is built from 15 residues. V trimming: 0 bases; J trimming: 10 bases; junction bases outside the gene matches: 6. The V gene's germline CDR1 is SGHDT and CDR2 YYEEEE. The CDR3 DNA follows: TGTGCCAGCAGCTTGGACACTAGCGGGGGTCCGGAGCAGTTCTTC. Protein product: CASSLDTSGGPEQFF.

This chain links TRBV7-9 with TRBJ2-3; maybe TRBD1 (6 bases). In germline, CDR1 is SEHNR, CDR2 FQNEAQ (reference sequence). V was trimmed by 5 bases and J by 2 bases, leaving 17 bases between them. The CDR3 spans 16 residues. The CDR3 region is CASSLDTRGFTDTQYF. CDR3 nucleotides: TGTGCCAGCAGCCTCGACACCAGGGGTTTCACAGATACGCAGTATTTT.